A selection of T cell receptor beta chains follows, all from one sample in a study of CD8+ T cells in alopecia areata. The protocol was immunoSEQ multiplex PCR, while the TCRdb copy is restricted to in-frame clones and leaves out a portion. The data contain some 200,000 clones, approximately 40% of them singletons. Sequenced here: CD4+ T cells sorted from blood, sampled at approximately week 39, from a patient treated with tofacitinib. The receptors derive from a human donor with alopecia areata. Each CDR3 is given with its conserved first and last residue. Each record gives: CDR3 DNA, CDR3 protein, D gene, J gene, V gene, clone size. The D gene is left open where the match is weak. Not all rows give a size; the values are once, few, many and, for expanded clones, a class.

TGTGCCTGGAGTGTAGCTCCAGTGCACGAGCAGTACTTC,CAWSVAPVHEQYF,NA,TRBJ2-7,TRBV30,few
TGTGCCAGCAGTTACTCTCTAGGAAGCTCCTACAATGAGCAGTTCTTC,CASSYSLGSSYNEQFF,NA,TRBJ2-1,TRBV6-5,NA
TGCAGTGGGGACAGCTACAATGAGCAGTTCTTC,CSGDSYNEQFF,TRBD1,TRBJ2-1,TRBV20-1,NA
TGTGCCAGCAGTTTACTAGCGATCTACAATGAGCAGTTCTTC,CASSLLAIYNEQFF,TRBD2,TRBJ2-1,TRBV25-1,NA
TGTGCCAGCAGTTCCTCCACTAGTGTGTCATCCTACGAGCAGTACTTC,CASSSSTSVSSYEQYF,NA,TRBJ2-7,TRBV6-5,NA
TGTGCCAGCATGGGTAGCGGGAGGGGAGGGCAGTTCTTC,CASMGSGRGGQFF,TRBD2,TRBJ2-1,TRBV25-1,many
TGTGCCAGCAGCGCCCGACGCGCCTGGCCGACTAAGCGGAACACCGGGGAGCTGTTTTTT,CASSARRAWPTKRNTGELFF,NA,TRBJ2-2,TRBV9,NA
TGTGCCAGCTCACCTCTGCAGGGGAAGAACACCGGGGAGCTGTTTTTT,CASSPLQGKNTGELFF,NA,TRBJ2-2,TRBV18,NA
TGCGCCAGCAGCTTGGATGACCAACTGGGGGAGACCCAGTACTTC,CASSLDDQLGETQYF,NA,TRBJ2-5,TRBV5-1,NA
TGTGCCAGCAGTCCAGGGGCGGGAGTTCAAGAGACCCAGTACTTC,CASSPGAGVQETQYF,NA,TRBJ2-5,TRBV10-3,NA
TGTGCCTGGAGACCGGGACAGAACTATGGCTACACCTTC,CAWRPGQNYGYTF,TRBD1,TRBJ1-2,TRBV30,NA
TGTGCCTGGAGTGCCAAGCCCGGGACTGCATCCTACGAGCAGTACTTC,CAWSAKPGTASYEQYF,NA,TRBJ2-7,TRBV30,NA
TGTGCCAGCAGTTTATCGTGGCACGTGGACACCATATATTTT,CASSLSWHVDTIYF,NA,TRBJ1-3,TRBV27,few
TGCGCCAGTAGCTTGCGGGCAGATACGCAGTATTTT,CASSLRADTQYF,NA,TRBJ2-3,TRBV5-1,NA
TGTGCCAGCAGCCATTTCGGGAGTTCCTACAATGAGCAGTTCTTC,CASSHFGSSYNEQFF,NA,TRBJ2-1,TRBV14,NA
TGTGCCAGCAGTAGGGACAGTACCTACGAGCAGTACTTC,CASSRDSTYEQYF,TRBD1,TRBJ2-7,TRBV28,once
TGCGCCAGCAGCCACAGGACAGGGGACGAGCAGTACTTC,CASSHRTGDEQYF,TRBD1,TRBJ2-7,TRBV4-1,NA
TGTGCCAGCACCGTCTCTGGAAACACCATATATTTT,CASTVSGNTIYF,NA,TRBJ1-3,TRBV28,few
TGTGCCAGCAGCATACAACCGGGGCATTATGGCTACACCTTC,CASSIQPGHYGYTF,NA,TRBJ1-2,TRBV7-9,NA
TGTGCCTGGAGTGTAAAAGCGGGAGGGCCTCTTGGCACAGATACGCAGTATTTT,CAWSVKAGGPLGTDTQYF,TRBD2,TRBJ2-3,TRBV30,few
TGTGCCAGCAGCCGGGAGCGGGAGGCACTCATCCAGTACTTC,CASSREREALIQYF,TRBD2,TRBJ2-5,TRBV5-4,NA
TGTGCCAGCAGCGTAGAGGCCCCGGGGACCCAGTACTTC,CASSVEAPGTQYF,NA,TRBJ2-5,TRBV9,few